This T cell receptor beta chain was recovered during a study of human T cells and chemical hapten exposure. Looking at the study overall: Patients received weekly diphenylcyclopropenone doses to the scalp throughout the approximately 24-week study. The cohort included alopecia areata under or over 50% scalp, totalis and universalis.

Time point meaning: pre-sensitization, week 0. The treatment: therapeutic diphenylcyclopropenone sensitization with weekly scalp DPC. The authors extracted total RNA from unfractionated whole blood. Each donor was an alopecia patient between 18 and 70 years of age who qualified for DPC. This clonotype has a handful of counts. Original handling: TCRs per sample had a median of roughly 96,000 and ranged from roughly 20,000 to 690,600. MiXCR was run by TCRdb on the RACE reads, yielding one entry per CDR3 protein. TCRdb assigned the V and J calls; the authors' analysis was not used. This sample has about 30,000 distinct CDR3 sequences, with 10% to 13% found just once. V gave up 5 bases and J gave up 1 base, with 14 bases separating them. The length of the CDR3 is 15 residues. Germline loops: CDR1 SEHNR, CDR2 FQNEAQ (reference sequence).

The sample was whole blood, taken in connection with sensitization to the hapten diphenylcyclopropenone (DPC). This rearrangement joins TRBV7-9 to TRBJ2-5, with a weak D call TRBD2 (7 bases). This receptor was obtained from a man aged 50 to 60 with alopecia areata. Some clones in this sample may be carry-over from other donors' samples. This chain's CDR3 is CASSPGGGAQETQYF. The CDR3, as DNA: TGTGCCAGCAGCCCTGGAGGGGGGGCCCAAGAGACCCAGTACTTC.